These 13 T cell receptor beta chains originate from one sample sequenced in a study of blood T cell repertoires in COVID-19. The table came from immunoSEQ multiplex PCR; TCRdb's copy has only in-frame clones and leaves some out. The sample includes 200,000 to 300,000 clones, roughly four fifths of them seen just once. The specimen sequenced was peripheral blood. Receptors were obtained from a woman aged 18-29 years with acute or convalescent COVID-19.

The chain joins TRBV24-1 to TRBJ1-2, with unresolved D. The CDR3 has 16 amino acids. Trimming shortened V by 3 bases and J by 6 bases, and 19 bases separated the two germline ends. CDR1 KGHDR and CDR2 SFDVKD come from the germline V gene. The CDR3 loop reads CATSDPTIDPGNGYTF. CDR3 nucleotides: TGTGCCACCAGTGATCCTACTATTGACCCGGGGAATGGCTACACCTTC.

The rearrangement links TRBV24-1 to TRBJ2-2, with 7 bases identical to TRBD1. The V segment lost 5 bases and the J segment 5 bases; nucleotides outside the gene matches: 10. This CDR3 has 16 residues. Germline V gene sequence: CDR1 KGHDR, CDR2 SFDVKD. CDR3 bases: TGTGCCACCAGTGGCCCCGGACAGGTTGGGACCGGGGAGCTGTTTTTT. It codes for CATSGPGQVGTGELFF.

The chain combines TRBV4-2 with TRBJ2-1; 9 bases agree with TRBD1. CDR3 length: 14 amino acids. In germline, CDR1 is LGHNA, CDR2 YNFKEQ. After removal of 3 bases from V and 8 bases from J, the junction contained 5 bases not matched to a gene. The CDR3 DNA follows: TGTGCCAGCAGCCAGGGACAGGGAGACTATGAGCAGTTCTTC. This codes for CASSQGQGDYEQFF.

The CDR3 region is CASSEDREVAGQYF. CDR3 nucleotides: TGTGCCAGCAGCGAGGACAGGGAGGTGGCGGGGCAGTACTTC. The V call is TRBV5-6, the J call TRBJ2-7, with 8 bases fitting TRBD1. CDR1 is SGHDT, CDR2 YYEEEE, per germline. The CDR3 has 14 amino acids. V trimming: 4 bases; J trimming: 9 bases; junction bases outside the gene matches: 12.

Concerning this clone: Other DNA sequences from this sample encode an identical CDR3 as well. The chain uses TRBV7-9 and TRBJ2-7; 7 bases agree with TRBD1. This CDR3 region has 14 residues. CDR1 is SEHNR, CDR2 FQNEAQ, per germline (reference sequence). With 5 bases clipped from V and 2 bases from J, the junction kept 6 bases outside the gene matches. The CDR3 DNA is TGTGCCAGCAGCCCCCGGGACAGAGCCTACGAGCAGTACTTC. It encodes CASSPRDRAYEQYF.

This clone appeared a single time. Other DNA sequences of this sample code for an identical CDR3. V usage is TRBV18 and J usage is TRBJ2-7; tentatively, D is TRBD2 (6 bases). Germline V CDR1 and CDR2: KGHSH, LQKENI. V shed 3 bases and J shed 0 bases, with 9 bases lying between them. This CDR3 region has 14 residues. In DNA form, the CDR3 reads TGTGCCAGCTCACCGGGACTCAGCTCCTACGAGCAGTACTTC. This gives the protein CASSPGLSSYEQYF.

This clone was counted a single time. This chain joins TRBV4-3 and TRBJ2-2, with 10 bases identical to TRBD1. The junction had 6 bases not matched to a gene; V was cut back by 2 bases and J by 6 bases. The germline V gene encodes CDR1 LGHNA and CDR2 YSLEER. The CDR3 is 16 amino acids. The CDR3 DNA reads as TGCGCCAGCAGCCAACCTCCGGGACAGGGGTCCGGGGAGCTGTTTTTT. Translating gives CASSQPPGQGSGELFF.

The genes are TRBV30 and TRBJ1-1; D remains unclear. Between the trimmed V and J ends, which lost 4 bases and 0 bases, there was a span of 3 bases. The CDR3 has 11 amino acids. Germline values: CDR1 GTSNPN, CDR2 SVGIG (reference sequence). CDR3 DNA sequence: TGTGCCTGGACTCTGAACACTGAAGCTTTCTTT. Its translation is CAWTLNTEAFF.

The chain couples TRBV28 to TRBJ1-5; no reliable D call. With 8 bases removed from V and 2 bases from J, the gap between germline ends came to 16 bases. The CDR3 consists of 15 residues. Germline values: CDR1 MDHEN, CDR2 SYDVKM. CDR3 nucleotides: TGTGCCAGCCATTTGATCGGGATCGGCAATCAGCCCCAGCATTTT. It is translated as CASHLIGIGNQPQHF. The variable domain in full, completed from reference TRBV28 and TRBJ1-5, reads DVKVTQSSRYLVKRTGEKVFLECVQDMDHENMFWYRQDPGLGLRLIYFSYDVKMKEKGDIPEGYSVSREKKERFSLILESASTNQTSMYLCASHLIGIGNQPQHFGDGTRLSIL.

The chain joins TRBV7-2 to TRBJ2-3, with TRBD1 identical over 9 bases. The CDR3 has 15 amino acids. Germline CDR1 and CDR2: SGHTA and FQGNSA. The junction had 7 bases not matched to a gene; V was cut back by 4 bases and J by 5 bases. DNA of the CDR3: TGTGCCAGCAGCTCCCTGGGGGGACAGGGAGATACGCAGTATTTT. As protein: CASSSLGGQGDTQYF.

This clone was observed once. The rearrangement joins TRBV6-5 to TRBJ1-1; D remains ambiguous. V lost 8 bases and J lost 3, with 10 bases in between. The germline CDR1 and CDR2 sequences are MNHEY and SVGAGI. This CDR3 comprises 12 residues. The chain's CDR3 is CASRMADTEAFF. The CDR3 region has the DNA TGTGCCAGCCGAATGGCCGACACTGAAGCTTTCTTT.

CDR3 protein: CASSQGAGSFYEQYF. CDR3 nucleotide sequence: TGTGCCAGCAGCCAAGGGGCAGGGTCCTTCTACGAGCAGTACTTC. The J gene is TRBJ2-7, the V gene TRBV3-1 (or the pseudogene TRBV3-2); D perhaps matches TRBD1 (5 bases). With 1 base removed from V and 3 bases from J, the gap between germline ends came to 13 bases. The CDR3 covers 15 residues. Germline CDR1 LGHDT, CDR2 YNNKEL (reference sequence).

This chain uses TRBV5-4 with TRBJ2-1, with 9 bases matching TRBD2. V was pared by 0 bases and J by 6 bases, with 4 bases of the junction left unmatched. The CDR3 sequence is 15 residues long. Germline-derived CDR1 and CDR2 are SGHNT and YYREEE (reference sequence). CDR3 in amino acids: CASSLEPTSGNEQFF. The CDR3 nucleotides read TGTGCCAGCAGCTTGGAGCCGACTAGCGGCAATGAGCAGTTCTTC.